Listed below are T cell receptor beta chains from one sample, sequenced in a study of vaccination and CD4 T cells after COVID-19. From the PCR reads, TCRdb called clonotypes with MiXCR, one entry per CDR3 protein. This table has 5,000 or so distinct CDR3 sequences, roughly 60% appearing once. These TCRs are of unknown antigen specificity. Source material: CD4+ T cells from blood, cultured in vitro. The receptors were gathered from a human donor in good health. Both conserved end residues are part of each CDR3. A D gene is named only where the DNA matches it firmly. Rows give clone size only sometimes, using once, few, many, or a class for an expanded clone.

j_call: TRBJ1-1
d_call: -
clone_size: -
v_call: TRBV28
cdr3_nt: TGTGCCAGCAGTTTCGTGTGGGGGGGCTGGGCTTTCTTT
cdr3_aa: CASSFVWGGWAFF

j_call: TRBJ1-5
d_call: TRBD1
clone_size: -
v_call: TRBV6-1
cdr3_nt: TGTGCCATCAGACAGGGAACGGTGGGCAATCAGCCCCAGCATTTT
cdr3_aa: CAIRQGTVGNQPQHF

j_call: TRBJ2-2
d_call: -
clone_size: few
v_call: TRBV7-2
cdr3_nt: TGTGCCAGCAGCCTTTACCCACAGGGCACCGGGGAGCTGTTTTTT
cdr3_aa: CASSLYPQGTGELFF

j_call: TRBJ2-5
d_call: TRBD1
clone_size: -
v_call: TRBV28
cdr3_nt: TGTGCCAGCAGTCGGGACAGCAGAAAAGAGACCCAGTACTTC
cdr3_aa: CASSRDSRKETQYF

j_call: TRBJ2-1
d_call: -
clone_size: -
v_call: TRBV7-9
cdr3_nt: TGTGCCAGCAGCGTCCGGGTCGAGAGGAACAATGAGCAGTTCTTC
cdr3_aa: CASSVRVERNNEQFF

j_call: TRBJ2-3
d_call: -
clone_size: once
v_call: TRBV27
cdr3_nt: TGTGCCAGCGGGCGAGGGATTCAAGATACGCAGTATTTT
cdr3_aa: CASGRGIQDTQYF

j_call: TRBJ1-6
d_call: -
clone_size: -
v_call: TRBV10-3
cdr3_nt: TGTGCCATCAGTGAGCCGGACAGTAATTCACCCCTCCACTTT
cdr3_aa: CAISEPDSNSPLHF

j_call: TRBJ2-7
d_call: TRBD2
clone_size: -
v_call: TRBV12-3/TRBV12-4
cdr3_nt: TGTGCCAGCAGTTATCGGCGGGGGTCCGAGCAGTACTTC
cdr3_aa: CASSYRRGSEQYF

j_call: TRBJ1-2
d_call: -
clone_size: few
v_call: TRBV12-3/TRBV12-4
cdr3_nt: TGTGCCAGCAGTTCCCCGGGGTATAGTAACTATGGCTACACCTTC
cdr3_aa: CASSSPGYSNYGYTF

j_call: TRBJ2-5
d_call: -
clone_size: -
v_call: TRBV20-1
cdr3_nt: TGCAGTGCTAGAGAAGGGGCAGCAGGAACCCAGTACTTC
cdr3_aa: CSAREGAAGTQYF

j_call: TRBJ2-3
d_call: TRBD2
clone_size: -
v_call: TRBV28
cdr3_nt: TGTGCCAGCAGGCTTAGCGGGGGCACAGATACGCAGTATTTT
cdr3_aa: CASRLSGGTDTQYF

j_call: TRBJ1-6
d_call: TRBD1
clone_size: few
v_call: TRBV20-1
cdr3_nt: TGCAGTGCCACATTTGGGGACAGCAATTCACCCCTCCACTTT
cdr3_aa: CSATFGDSNSPLHF

j_call: TRBJ1-2
d_call: -
clone_size: few
v_call: TRBV6-2/TRBV6-3
cdr3_nt: TGTGCCAGCAGTCTCCAGGAACACTATGGCTACACCTTC
cdr3_aa: CASSLQEHYGYTF

j_call: TRBJ1-5
d_call: -
clone_size: -
v_call: TRBV21-1
cdr3_nt: TGTGCCTCACGGAGGGTGTTGGACCTCCGATGGACCCCGGGACAGGGGATCACTCTGCAGCCCCAGCATTTT
cdr3_aa: CASRRVLDLRWTPGQGITLQPQHF

j_call: TRBJ1-6
d_call: -
clone_size: few
v_call: TRBV6-4
cdr3_nt: TGTGCCAGCAGTGAGACCGGGACGAATTCACCCCTCCACTTT
cdr3_aa: CASSETGTNSPLHF

j_call: TRBJ1-1
d_call: TRBD1
clone_size: -
v_call: TRBV20-1
cdr3_nt: TGCAGTGCTAGCTTTGACAGGGGGCTAGCTTTCTTT
cdr3_aa: CSASFDRGLAFF

j_call: TRBJ1-2
d_call: -
clone_size: few
v_call: TRBV7-9
cdr3_nt: TGTGCCAGCAGCCAGGGGTATGGCTACACCTTC
cdr3_aa: CASSQGYGYTF

j_call: TRBJ1-5
d_call: -
clone_size: -
v_call: TRBV23-1
cdr3_nt: TGCGCCAGCAGTCGAACAGCTCGACAGGCCAACAATCAGCCCCAGCATTTT
cdr3_aa: CASSRTARQANNQPQHF

j_call: TRBJ2-7
d_call: TRBD1
clone_size: -
v_call: TRBV6-1
cdr3_nt: TGTGCCAGCAGTACGGGACAGCCCATAGGCGAGCAGTACTTC
cdr3_aa: CASSTGQPIGEQYF

j_call: TRBJ1-1
d_call: -
clone_size: -
v_call: TRBV6-5
cdr3_nt: TGTGCCAGCAGTTACGATTGGCAGAACACTGAAGCTTTCTTT
cdr3_aa: CASSYDWQNTEAFF

j_call: TRBJ2-7
d_call: -
clone_size: -
v_call: TRBV6-2/TRBV6-3
cdr3_nt: TGTGCCAGCAACCGTTATTACTCAACCTACGAGCAGTACTTC
cdr3_aa: CASNRYYSTYEQYF

j_call: TRBJ1-3
d_call: TRBD1
clone_size: -
v_call: TRBV20-1
cdr3_nt: TGCAGTGCTAGTGGGGCGGGACAGGCCTCTGGAAACACCATATATTTT
cdr3_aa: CSASGAGQASGNTIYF

j_call: TRBJ2-6
d_call: TRBD1
clone_size: once
v_call: TRBV20-1
cdr3_nt: TGCAGTGCTAGACTCAATCCAGGACAGGCCCGCTCTGGGGCCAACGTCCTGACTTTC
cdr3_aa: CSARLNPGQARSGANVLTF

j_call: TRBJ1-6
d_call: TRBD1
clone_size: -
v_call: TRBV30
cdr3_nt: TGTGCCAGGGAGGCAGGGGGAAATTCACCCCTCCACTTT
cdr3_aa: CAREAGGNSPLHF

j_call: TRBJ2-7
d_call: -
clone_size: -
v_call: TRBV10-3
cdr3_nt: TGTGCCATCAGGCAACCAGGACTGATTGACGACGAGCAGTACTTC
cdr3_aa: CAIRQPGLIDDEQYF

j_call: TRBJ1-3
d_call: TRBD1
clone_size: once
v_call: TRBV6-1
cdr3_nt: TGTGCCAGCAGTGAAGGGACAGGAGTCTCTGGAAACACCATATATTTT
cdr3_aa: CASSEGTGVSGNTIYF

j_call: TRBJ1-4
d_call: -
clone_size: -
v_call: TRBV20-1
cdr3_nt: TGCAGTGCTAGAGATCCGGCCAGATCTGAAAAACTGTTTTTT
cdr3_aa: CSARDPARSEKLFF

j_call: TRBJ1-5
d_call: -
clone_size: -
v_call: TRBV20-1
cdr3_nt: TGCAGTGCTAGAGTCTCCGACTTAATGCCCCAGCATTTT
cdr3_aa: CSARVSDLMPQHF

j_call: TRBJ1-2
d_call: TRBD1
clone_size: -
v_call: TRBV25-1
cdr3_nt: TGTGCCAGCAGAGAACAGGGGTGGGGTGGCTACACCTTC
cdr3_aa: CASREQGWGGYTF

j_call: TRBJ2-7
d_call: -
clone_size: -
v_call: TRBV19
cdr3_nt: TGTGCCAGTAGTACTTCACAGGGCAGGGAGGAGTACTTC
cdr3_aa: CASSTSQGREEYF

j_call: TRBJ1-1
d_call: TRBD1
clone_size: few
v_call: TRBV10-2
cdr3_nt: TGCGCCAGCAGTGAGACAACAGGGGCCACTGAAGCTTTCTTT
cdr3_aa: CASSETTGATEAFF

j_call: TRBJ2-7
d_call: -
clone_size: -
v_call: TRBV6-1
cdr3_nt: TGTGCCAGCAGCTCAGCAGGGTTCTACGAGCAGTACTTC
cdr3_aa: CASSSAGFYEQYF

j_call: TRBJ2-3
d_call: -
clone_size: -
v_call: TRBV6-5
cdr3_nt: TGTGCCAGCAGTTACGATGCTAGCAGAGATACGCAGTATTTT
cdr3_aa: CASSYDASRDTQYF

j_call: TRBJ1-2
d_call: -
clone_size: -
v_call: TRBV7-2
cdr3_nt: TGTGCCAGCAGCCTCGGATGGGGCTACACCTTC
cdr3_aa: CASSLGWGYTF

j_call: TRBJ2-1
d_call: TRBD2
clone_size: -
v_call: TRBV27
cdr3_nt: TGTGCCAGCATCGGGAGGGTGGGTGAGCAGTTCTTC
cdr3_aa: CASIGRVGEQFF

j_call: TRBJ2-7
d_call: TRBD2
clone_size: -
v_call: TRBV7-8
cdr3_nt: TGTGCCAGCAGCGCCCACCGACTAGCCGAAAGCTACGAGCAGTACTTC
cdr3_aa: CASSAHRLAESYEQYF

j_call: TRBJ2-3
d_call: TRBD1
clone_size: -
v_call: TRBV7-9
cdr3_nt: TGCGCCAGCAGCTGGACAGGGGGCGCAACAGATACGCAGTATTTT
cdr3_aa: CASSWTGGATDTQYF

j_call: TRBJ2-3
d_call: -
clone_size: -
v_call: TRBV20-1
cdr3_nt: TGCAGTGCAATAGAAGACCTAATTTTCCAACCTAGCACAGATACGCAGTATTTT
cdr3_aa: CSAIEDLIFQPSTDTQYF

j_call: TRBJ1-2
d_call: -
clone_size: few
v_call: TRBV7-2
cdr3_nt: TGTGCCAGCAGCAAAGCACAGGGAAATGGCTACACCTTC
cdr3_aa: CASSKAQGNGYTF

j_call: TRBJ2-3
d_call: -
clone_size: -
v_call: TRBV11-2
cdr3_nt: TGTGCCAGCAGCATCCCTATTACTAGCACAGATACGCAGTATTTT
cdr3_aa: CASSIPITSTDTQYF

j_call: TRBJ1-2
d_call: TRBD1
clone_size: -
v_call: TRBV3-1
cdr3_nt: TGTGCCAGCAGCCAAGAACTTCAGGGGGTAGCCTATGGCTACACCTTC
cdr3_aa: CASSQELQGVAYGYTF

j_call: TRBJ1-5
d_call: -
clone_size: -
v_call: TRBV20-1
cdr3_nt: TGCAGTGCTACAACGGGAGACCCCAATCAGCCCCAGCATTTT
cdr3_aa: CSATTGDPNQPQHF

j_call: TRBJ1-2
d_call: TRBD1
clone_size: once
v_call: TRBV11-2
cdr3_nt: TGTGCCAGCAGCTTAGTAAGGAACAGGGGAGCTAGAGTAGATGGCTACACCTTC
cdr3_aa: CASSLVRNRGARVDGYTF

j_call: TRBJ1-1
d_call: -
clone_size: -
v_call: TRBV6-5
cdr3_nt: TGTGCCAGCAGTTACTTGCAGGGGAACACTGAAGCTTTCTTT
cdr3_aa: CASSYLQGNTEAFF

j_call: TRBJ2-7
d_call: -
clone_size: -
v_call: TRBV25-1
cdr3_nt: TGTGCCAGCAGCCGCGGAACCTACGAGCAGTACTTC
cdr3_aa: CASSRGTYEQYF

j_call: TRBJ2-2
d_call: -
clone_size: few
v_call: TRBV7-9
cdr3_nt: TGTGCCAGCAGCTTAGTCGGCGGGGGCGGCACCGGGGAGCTGTTTTTT
cdr3_aa: CASSLVGGGGTGELFF

j_call: TRBJ1-6
d_call: -
clone_size: few
v_call: TRBV24-1
cdr3_nt: TGTGCCACCAGTGTGGGGGTCCGGGCGTATAATTCACCCCTCCACTTT
cdr3_aa: CATSVGVRAYNSPLHF

j_call: TRBJ1-2
d_call: TRBD1
clone_size: -
v_call: TRBV20-1
cdr3_nt: TGCAGTGCTCTACGGCAGGGGGCGAATGGCTACACCTTC
cdr3_aa: CSALRQGANGYTF

j_call: TRBJ1-1
d_call: TRBD1
clone_size: few
v_call: TRBV4-1
cdr3_nt: TGCGCCAGCAGCAACCGGGACAGACCTATGAACACTGAAGCTTTCTTT
cdr3_aa: CASSNRDRPMNTEAFF

j_call: TRBJ2-7
d_call: TRBD1
clone_size: -
v_call: TRBV19
cdr3_nt: TGTGCCAGTAGTGGGACAGGGGCTGTCAACATCTTCTACGAGCAGTACTTC
cdr3_aa: CASSGTGAVNIFYEQYF

j_call: TRBJ2-5
d_call: TRBD2
clone_size: -
v_call: TRBV5-1
cdr3_nt: TGCGCCAGCAGCCCGGGGGGGGCGGGAGTGGAGACCCAGTACTTC
cdr3_aa: CASSPGGAGVETQYF

j_call: TRBJ2-7
d_call: -
clone_size: -
v_call: TRBV6-1
cdr3_nt: TGTGCCAGCAATCCAGCGGGTTACTCCTACGAGCAGTACTTC
cdr3_aa: CASNPAGYSYEQYF

j_call: TRBJ1-2
d_call: -
clone_size: -
v_call: TRBV15
cdr3_nt: TGTGCCACCAGCTCAGGAGACAGCCCCTATGGCTACACCTTC
cdr3_aa: CATSSGDSPYGYTF

j_call: TRBJ1-2
d_call: -
clone_size: -
v_call: TRBV12-3/TRBV12-4
cdr3_nt: TGTGCCAGCAGTGGACGAGGCGGGGGCTTAGGGTATGGCTACACCTTC
cdr3_aa: CASSGRGGGLGYGYTF

j_call: TRBJ2-5
d_call: TRBD2
clone_size: -
v_call: TRBV20-1
cdr3_nt: TGCAGTGCTAAGGCGGGAGGAGAGACCCAGTACTTC
cdr3_aa: CSAKAGGETQYF